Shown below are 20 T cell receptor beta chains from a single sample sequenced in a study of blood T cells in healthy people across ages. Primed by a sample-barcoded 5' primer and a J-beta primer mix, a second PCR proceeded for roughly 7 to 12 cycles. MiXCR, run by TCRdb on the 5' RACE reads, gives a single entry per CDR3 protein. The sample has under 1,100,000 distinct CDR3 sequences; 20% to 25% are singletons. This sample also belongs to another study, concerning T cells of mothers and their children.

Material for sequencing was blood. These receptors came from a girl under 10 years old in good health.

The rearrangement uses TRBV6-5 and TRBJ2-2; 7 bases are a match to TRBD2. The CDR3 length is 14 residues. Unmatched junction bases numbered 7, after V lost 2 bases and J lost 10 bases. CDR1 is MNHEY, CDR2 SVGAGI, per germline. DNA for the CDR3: TGTGCCAGCAGTTACGGGGAGGGTTGGGAGGAGCTGTTTTTT. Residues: CASSYGEGWEELFF.

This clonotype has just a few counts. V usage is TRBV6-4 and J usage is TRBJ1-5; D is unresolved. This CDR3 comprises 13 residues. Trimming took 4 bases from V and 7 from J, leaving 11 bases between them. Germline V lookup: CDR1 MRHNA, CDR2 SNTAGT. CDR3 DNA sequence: TGTGCCAGCAGTGGTCAGTTCGTACAGCCCCAGCATTTT. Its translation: CASSGQFVQPQHF.

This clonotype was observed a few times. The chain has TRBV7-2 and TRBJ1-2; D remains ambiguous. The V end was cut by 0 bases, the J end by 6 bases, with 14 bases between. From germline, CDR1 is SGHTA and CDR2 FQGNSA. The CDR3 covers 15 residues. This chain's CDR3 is CASSLAIPMSDGYTF. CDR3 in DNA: TGTGCCAGCAGCTTAGCTATACCTATGAGTGATGGCTACACCTTC.

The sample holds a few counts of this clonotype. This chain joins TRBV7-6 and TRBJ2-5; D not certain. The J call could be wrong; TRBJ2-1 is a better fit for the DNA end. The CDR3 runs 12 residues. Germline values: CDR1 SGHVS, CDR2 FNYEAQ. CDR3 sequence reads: CASSFYGDEQFF. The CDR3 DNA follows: TGTGCCAGCAGCTTTTACGGCGATGAGCAGTTCTTC.

The CDR3 is CASSLNRVEFYGYTF. The CDR3 nucleotides read TGTGCCAGCAGTTTAAACCGAGTGGAGTTCTATGGCTACACCTTC. The chain recombines TRBV28 with TRBJ1-2; D ambiguous. In germline, CDR1 is MDHEN, CDR2 SYDVKM. The length of the CDR3 is 15 residues. Trimming shortened V by 2 bases and J by 4 bases, and 14 bases separated the two germline ends.

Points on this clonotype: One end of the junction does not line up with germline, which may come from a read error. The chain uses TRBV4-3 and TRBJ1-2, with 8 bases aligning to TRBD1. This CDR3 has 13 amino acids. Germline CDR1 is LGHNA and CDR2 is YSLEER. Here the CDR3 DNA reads TGCGCCAGCAGCCAAGATAAGACAGGGGTTTCTATCTTC. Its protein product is CASSQDKTGVSIF.

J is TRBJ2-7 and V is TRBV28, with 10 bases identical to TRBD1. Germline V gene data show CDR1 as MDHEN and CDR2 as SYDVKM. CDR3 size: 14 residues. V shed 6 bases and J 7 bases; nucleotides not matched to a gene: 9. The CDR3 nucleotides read TGTGCCAGCAGGGAAGACAGGGGGCAGAGGGAGCAGTACTTC. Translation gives CASREDRGQREQYF.

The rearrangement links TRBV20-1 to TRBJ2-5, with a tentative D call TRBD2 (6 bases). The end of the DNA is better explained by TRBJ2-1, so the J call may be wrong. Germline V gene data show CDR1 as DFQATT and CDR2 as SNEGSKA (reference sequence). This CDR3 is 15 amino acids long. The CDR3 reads CSVAPLGGVYNEQFF. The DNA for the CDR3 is TGCAGTGTCGCCCCCCTTGGCGGGGTGTACAATGAGCAGTTCTTC.

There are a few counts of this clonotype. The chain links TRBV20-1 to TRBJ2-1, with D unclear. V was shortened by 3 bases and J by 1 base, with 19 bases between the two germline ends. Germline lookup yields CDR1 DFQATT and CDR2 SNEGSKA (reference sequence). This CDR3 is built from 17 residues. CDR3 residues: CSARAQLTPPSYNEQFF. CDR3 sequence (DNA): TGCAGTGCTAGGGCCCAACTGACACCTCCTTCCTACAATGAGCAGTTCTTC.

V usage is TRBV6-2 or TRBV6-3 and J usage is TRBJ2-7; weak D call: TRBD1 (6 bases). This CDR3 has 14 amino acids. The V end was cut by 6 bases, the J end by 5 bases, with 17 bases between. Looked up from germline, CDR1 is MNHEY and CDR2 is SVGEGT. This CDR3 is CASRSTGNRNEQYF. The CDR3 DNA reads TGTGCCAGCAGATCCACAGGGAATAGGAACGAGCAGTACTTC.

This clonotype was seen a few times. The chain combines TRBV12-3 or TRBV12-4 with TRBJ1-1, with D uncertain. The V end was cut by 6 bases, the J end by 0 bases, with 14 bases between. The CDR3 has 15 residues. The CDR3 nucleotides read TGTGCCAGCAGCCCCCGGCCTGTTTTGAACACTGAAGCTTTCTTT. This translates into CASSPRPVLNTEAFF.

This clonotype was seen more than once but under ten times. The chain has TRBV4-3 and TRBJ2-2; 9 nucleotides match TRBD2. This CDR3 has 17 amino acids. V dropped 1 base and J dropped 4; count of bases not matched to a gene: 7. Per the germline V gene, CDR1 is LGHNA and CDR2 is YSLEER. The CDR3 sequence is CASSQGMASGVTGELFF. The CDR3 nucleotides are TGCGCCAGCAGCCAAGGCATGGCTAGCGGGGTCACCGGGGAGCTGTTTTTT.

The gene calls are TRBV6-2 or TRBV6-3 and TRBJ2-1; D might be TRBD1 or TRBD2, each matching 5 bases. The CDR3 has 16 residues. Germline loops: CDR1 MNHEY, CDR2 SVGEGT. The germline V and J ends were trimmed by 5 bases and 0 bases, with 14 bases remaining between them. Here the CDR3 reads CASSSRDVRSYNEQFF. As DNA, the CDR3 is TGTGCCAGCAGTAGCCGGGACGTACGCTCCTACAATGAGCAGTTCTTC.

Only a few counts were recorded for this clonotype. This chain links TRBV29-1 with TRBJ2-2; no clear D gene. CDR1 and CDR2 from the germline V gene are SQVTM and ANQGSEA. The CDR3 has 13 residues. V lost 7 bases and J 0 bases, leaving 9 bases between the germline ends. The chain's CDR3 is CSAANANTGELFF. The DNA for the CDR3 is TGCAGCGCCGCCAACGCGAACACCGGGGAGCTGTTTTTT.

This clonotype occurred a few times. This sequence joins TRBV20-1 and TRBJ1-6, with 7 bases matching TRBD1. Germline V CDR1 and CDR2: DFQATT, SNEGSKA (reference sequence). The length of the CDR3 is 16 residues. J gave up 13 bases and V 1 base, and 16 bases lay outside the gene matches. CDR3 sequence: CSARGTGVQDNFPLHF. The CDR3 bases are TGCAGTGCTAGAGGCACAGGGGTTCAGGATAATTTTCCCCTCCACTTT.

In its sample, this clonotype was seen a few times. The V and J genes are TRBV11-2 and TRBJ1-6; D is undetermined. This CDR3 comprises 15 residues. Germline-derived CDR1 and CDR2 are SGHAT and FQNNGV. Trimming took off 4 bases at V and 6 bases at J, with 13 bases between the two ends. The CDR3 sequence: CASSYDNGRNSPLHF. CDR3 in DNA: TGTGCCAGCAGCTATGACAACGGGCGTAATTCACCCCTCCACTTT.

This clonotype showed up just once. CDR3 DNA sequence: TGCAGCGCTGACGGGACTAGTCCTGTCGATGAGCAGTTCTTC. Protein: CSADGTSPVDEQFF. The gene calls are TRBV29-1 and TRBJ2-5, with TRBD2 identical over 8 bases. The J call is in doubt because the DNA end fits TRBJ2-1 better. Per germline, CDR1 SQVTM and CDR2 ANQGSEA. CDR3 size: 14 residues.

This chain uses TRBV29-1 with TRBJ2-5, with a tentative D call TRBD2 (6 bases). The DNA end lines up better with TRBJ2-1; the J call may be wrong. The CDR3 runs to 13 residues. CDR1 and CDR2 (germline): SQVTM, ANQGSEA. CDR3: CSVRLDAYNEQFF. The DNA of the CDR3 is TGCAGCGTTAGACTAGACGCCTACAATGAGCAGTTCTTC.

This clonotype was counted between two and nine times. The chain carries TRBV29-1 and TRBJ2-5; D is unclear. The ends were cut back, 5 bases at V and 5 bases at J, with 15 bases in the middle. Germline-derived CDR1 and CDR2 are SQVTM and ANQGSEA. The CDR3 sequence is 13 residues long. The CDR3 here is CSVRSQPLETQYF. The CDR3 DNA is TGCAGCGTTCGGTCTCAGCCGTTGGAGACCCAGTACTTC.

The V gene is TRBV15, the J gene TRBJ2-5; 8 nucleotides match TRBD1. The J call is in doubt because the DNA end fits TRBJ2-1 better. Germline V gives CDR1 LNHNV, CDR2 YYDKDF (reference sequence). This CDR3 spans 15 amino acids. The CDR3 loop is CATKPPTGEAGEQFF. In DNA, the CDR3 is TGTGCCACAAAACCGCCGACAGGGGAGGCGGGTGAGCAGTTCTTC.